The 18 T cell receptor beta chains presented below share a single source sample, sequenced in a study of cytomegalovirus exposure and HLA in healthy donors. This PCR relied on a set of 60 Vbeta primers and 13 Jbeta primers. TCRdb's copy holds only in-frame clones and misses some; the assay was immunoSEQ multiplex PCR. The sample shows over 100,000 clones, roughly 8.3% of them seen only once. Sequenced material: PBMCs. Every receptor here comes from a middle-aged man in good health and CMV-seronegative.

V and J are TRBV4-2 and TRBJ2-5, with 13 bases aligning to TRBD2. The germline CDR1 and CDR2 sequences are LGHNA and YNFKEQ. The length of the CDR3 is 18 residues. Trimming cost V 0 bases and J 4 bases; bases outside gene matches: 8. CDR3 region: CASSQEGQLAGGLETQYF. The CDR3 DNA follows: TGTGCCAGCAGCCAAGAAGGCCAACTAGCGGGGGGGTTAGAGACCCAGTACTTC.

V and J are TRBV6-5 and TRBJ1-2, with TRBD1 matching over 8 bases. The trim removed 6 bases at V and 3 bases at J, leaving 3 bases unmatched. This CDR3 is built from 13 residues. The germline V gene encodes CDR1 MNHEY and CDR2 SVGAGI. The chain's CDR3 is CASSRGQDYGYTF. For the CDR3, the DNA is TGTGCCAGCAGCAGGGGACAGGACTATGGCTACACCTTC.

This chain joins TRBV19 and TRBJ1-1; D remains unclear. CDR1 is LNHDA, CDR2 SQIVND, per germline (reference sequence). Trimming cost V 5 bases and J 2 bases, with 12 bases left between them. This CDR3 comprises 14 residues. This chain's CDR3 is CASSDRGLNTEAFF. CDR3 nucleotide sequence: TGTGCCAGTAGTGACCGGGGATTAAACACTGAAGCTTTCTTT. The whole variable domain, remainder taken from reference TRBV19 and TRBJ1-1, is DGGITQSPKYLFRKEGQNVTLSCEQNLNHDAMYWYRQDPGQGLRLIYYSQIVNDFQKGDIAEGYSVSREKKESFPLTVTSAQKNPTAFYLCASSDRGLNTEAFFGQGTRLTVV.

The chain has TRBV9 and TRBJ1-2; TRBD1 agrees at 9 bases. Trimming at V came to 3 bases and at J to 8 bases, leaving 8 bases not matched to a gene. The CDR3 totals 14 residues. CDR1 is SGDLS and CDR2 is YYNGEE in the germline V gene. Here the CDR3 reads CASSAPTGGWGYTF. CDR3 nucleotides: TGTGCCAGCAGCGCACCCACAGGGGGCTGGGGCTACACCTTC.

Regarding this clone: At one of its ends the junction is not consistent with the germline gene, which may arise from a read error. In the same sample, other DNA sequences code for this CDR3. The J gene is TRBJ1-1, the V gene TRBV30, with a possible D match to TRBD1 (5 bases). Germline V lookup: CDR1 GTSNPN, CDR2 SVGIG (reference sequence). This CDR3 region has 13 residues. Here the CDR3 DNA reads TGTGCCTTTGACAGTGTAATTAACACTGAAGCCTTCTTT. Its protein product is CAFDSVINTEAFF.

This clone appeared once. V and J are TRBV7-2 and TRBJ2-7, with D possibly TRBD1 on 5 matching bases. V lost 1 base and J 0 bases, leaving 16 bases between the germline ends. Germline CDR1 reads SGHTA; CDR2 reads FQGNSA. This CDR3 comprises 17 residues. CDR3: CASSLGQTLRNSYEQYF. The CDR3 nucleotides read TGTGCCAGCAGCTTAGGACAGACTCTAAGGAACTCCTACGAGCAGTACTTC.

The chain links TRBV27 to TRBJ1-4, with unresolved D. This CDR3 contains 16 residues. The germline V and J ends were trimmed by 6 bases and 5 bases, with 19 bases remaining between them. Germline V CDR1 and CDR2: MNHEY, SMNVEV (reference sequence). The CDR3 DNA reads as TGTGCCAGCAGCCCACTCCCGGGAAGGGAGAATGAAAAACTGTTTTTT. Amino acids: CASSPLPGRENEKLFF.

V gene TRBV12-5 combines with J gene TRBJ2-3; TRBD2 is a possible D gene (6 bases). CDR3 length equals 15 residues. Trimming took 5 bases from V and 0 from J, leaving 12 bases between them. Per the germline V gene, CDR1 is LGHNT and CDR2 is FRNRAP. The CDR3 spells CASGLPGLSTDTQYF. CDR3 bases: TGTGCTAGTGGTCTCCCGGGACTGAGCACAGATACGCAGTATTTT.

The CDR3 spells CSVERGGTGELFF. CDR3 sequence (DNA): TGCAGCGTTGAAAGGGGGGGAACCGGGGAGCTGTTTTTT. The V and J genes are TRBV29-1 and TRBJ2-2, with D perhaps matching TRBD2 (7 bases). The germline V and J ends were trimmed by 2 bases and 5 bases, with 9 bases remaining between them. The CDR3 sequence is 13 residues long. Germline CDR1 reads SQVTM; CDR2 reads ANQGSEA.

The gene calls are TRBV6-5 and TRBJ2-7, with D maybe TRBD1 (6 bases). Trimming left V 10 bases short and J 1 base short, with 14 bases between. This CDR3 has 13 residues. CDR1 MNHEY and CDR2 SVGAGI come from the germline V gene. CDR3 in amino acids: CATSSTGSYEQYF. CDR3 sequence (DNA): TGTGCCACCTCGTCGACAGGTTCCTACGAGCAGTACTTC.

This clone was counted many times. V and J are TRBV6-5 and TRBJ2-1; 14 bases map to TRBD2. CDR1 is MNHEY and CDR2 is SVGAGI in the germline V gene. After removal of 0 bases from V and 9 bases from J, the junction contained 1 base not matched to a gene. There are 15 residues in the CDR3. The CDR3: CASSYSTSGGVEQFF. The CDR3 coding sequence is TGTGCCAGCAGTTACTCGACTAGCGGGGGGGTTGAGCAGTTCTTC.

The genes are TRBV7-2 and TRBJ1-1; 11 nucleotides match TRBD1. After removal of 3 bases from V and 0 bases from J, the junction contained 6 bases not matched to a gene. Germline lookup yields CDR1 SGHTA and CDR2 FQGNSA. The CDR3 consists of 17 residues. CDR3 DNA: TGTGCCAGCAGCTTTCCGGACAGGGGGCGTATGAACACTGAAGCTTTCTTT. It specifies CASSFPDRGRMNTEAFF.

This chain connects TRBV6-4 to TRBJ2-2; no clear D gene. Germline-derived CDR1 and CDR2 are MRHNA and SNTAGT. The CDR3 consists of 14 residues. The germline V and J ends were trimmed by 4 bases and 0 bases, with 6 bases remaining between them. The CDR3 here is CASSVAANTGELFF. DNA of the CDR3: TGTGCCAGCAGTGTGGCGGCGAACACCGGGGAGCTGTTTTTT.

The rearrangement uses TRBV2 and TRBJ2-5; 8 bases fit TRBD1. Germline values: CDR1 SNHLY, CDR2 FYNNEI. This CDR3 has 15 residues. V lost 5 bases to trimming and J lost 5 bases; unmatched junction nucleotides: 10. DNA of the CDR3: TGTGCCAGCAGTACTCCCGGGACAGGAGGGGAGACCCAGTACTTC. Protein: CASSTPGTGGETQYF.

This chain connects TRBV4-3 to TRBJ1-1; D unclear. V lost 0 bases and J 3 bases, leaving 8 bases between the germline ends. The germline V gene encodes CDR1 LGHNA and CDR2 YSLEER. There are 14 residues in the CDR3. CDR3 sequence: CASSQESSDTEAFF. The CDR3 nucleotides are TGCGCCAGCAGCCAAGAGTCATCAGACACTGAAGCTTTCTTT.

The chain is built from TRBV27 and TRBJ1-5; 10 nucleotides line up with TRBD1. From germline, CDR1 is MNHEY and CDR2 SMNVEV (reference sequence). The V gene end was trimmed by 6 bases and the J gene end by 7 bases; junction bases not matched to a gene: 9. The CDR3 is 15 amino acids. The CDR3: CASRRDRGPGQPQHF. DNA for the CDR3: TGTGCCAGCAGGAGGGACAGGGGACCAGGGCAGCCCCAGCATTTT.

The V call is TRBV11-3, the J call TRBJ1-1; TRBD1 matches at 9 bases. Germline loops: CDR1 SGHNT, CDR2 YENEEA. The CDR3 is made up of 15 amino acids. V lost 5 bases to trimming and J lost 2 bases; unmatched junction nucleotides: 6. CDR3 in amino acids: CASSPGTGQNTEAFF. In DNA form, the CDR3 reads TGTGCCAGCAGCCCCGGGACAGGGCAAAACACTGAAGCTTTCTTT.

The rearrangement joins TRBV30 to TRBJ2-1; perhaps TRBD2 as D (5 bases). V was shortened by 4 bases and J by 6 bases, with 19 bases between the two germline ends. Looked up from germline, CDR1 is GTSNPN and CDR2 is SVGIG (reference sequence). The CDR3 is 15 residues long. CDR3 sequence reads: CAWTVGESRRNEQFF. Written as DNA, the CDR3 is TGTGCCTGGACTGTCGGGGAGTCGCGGCGCAATGAGCAGTTCTTC.